This TCR beta chain was identified in a study of T cells after yellow fever vaccination (dated by TCRdb to between 2018 and 2020). Describing the broader study: The SMART-Seq v4 Ultra Low Input RNA kit was used to prepare libraries from fractions with low cell numbers. To follow T-cell clones before and after primary and booster YFV17D yellow fever vaccination, bulk TCR alpha and beta repertoires were sequenced over time. Two healthy male donors, one aged 18 to 29 and one aged 30 to 40 years, were included in the cohort. Blood was drawn at multiple timepoints before and after primary and secondary immunization, with bulk PBMC replicates and cell subsets isolated. On the study overall, not on this receptor specifically: Computational filtering was needed because FACS-sorted repertoires could contain abundant contaminating clonotypes from the bulk population. Most clones expanded after primary vaccination (96% of CD4 and roughly 91% of CD8) were re-detected after the booster, suggesting that broad memory maintenance occurred. Because the study included only a couple of donors, the extent to which the findings can be generalized is limited. The secondary T-cell response was found to be weaker but faster than the primary response, with a peak reached on day 5 rather than on day 15. A small share of clonotypes occurred in both CD4 and CD8 compartments, likely arising from convergent recombination.

On this clonotype itself: Its antigen is currently not known. There are no base qualities to consult, and no much larger clone falls within one base.

TCR cDNA was made using 5'RACE template switching, a step that added a universal primer site and unique molecular identifiers. Priming for cDNA synthesis came from both the TCR alpha and TCR beta constant segments. Library amplification used two PCR steps, and the second PCR step added sample barcodes and sequencing adapters. Sequencing of libraries was done on Illumina HiSeq 2500 (2x100 bp) or NovaSeq (2x150 bp). The source study handled its data this way. MIGEC was used to demultiplex reads and collapse the reads into UMI consensus sequences, and MiXCR was used for V(D)J alignment. Vaccine-responding clonotypes were defined with edgeR using replicate PBMC samples, requiring FDR below 0.01 and a log2 fold change above 5 up to day 15. Bulk clonotypes were assigned CD4 or CD8 identity according to which sequenced CD4 or CD8 repertoire held them at higher abundance. TCRdb passed the public sequencing reads through fastp at Q25 and MiXCR, retaining productive beta sequences. All rows with the same CDR3 protein become a single entry with the most common DNA and genes. For this entry, the V and J calls and clone size follow TCRdb and not the study's own pipeline. For this sample there are 60,000 or so distinct CDR3 sequences; more than 5.5% appear just once. The ten largest clones capture about 40% of the sample.

The CDR3 covers 15 residues, taking in both the cysteine and the phenylalanine. Here the CDR3 DNA is all that survives: 45 bases in frame from base 1. V loses 6 bases at its end and J loses 1 base; junction bases beyond the gene matches: 4. Taken from the germline V gene (reference sequence), the CDR1 and CDR2 loops are LNHDA and SQIVND. In light of the paper, this sample's treatment or condition label describes: live attenuated yellow fever vaccine strain. PBMCs were isolated from peripheral blood using a standard Ficoll-Paque protocol. CD4 and CD8 T-cell fractions were isolated with Dynabeads CD4 and CD8 positive selection kits. TriZol was used to extract RNA from bulk PBMCs, CD4 and CD8 fractions, and dextramer-positive and dextramer-negative fractions.

The sample was CD8+ T cells sorted from PBMCs, taken on the day of the first yellow fever vaccination. The sequence links TRBV19 to TRBJ2-3; 10 of the junction bases match TRBD2. The origin of this receptor is a man younger than 30 who received the YFV17D yellow fever vaccine. For the CDR3, the sequence is CASSTTSGGTDTQYF. The nucleotides are TGTGCCAGTAGCACAACTAGCGGGGGCACAGATACGCAGTATTTT.